This T cell receptor (beta chain) was recovered during a study of CD8 T cells in ankylosing spondylitis. Broader study findings: Researchers report that disease-linked clones proved CD8+ and relatively rare in peripheral blood. Certain motif variants had earlier appeared in reactive arthritis synovial fluid and blood. In ankylosing spondylitis blood, a motif of roughly 8 highly homologous TCR beta variants appeared characteristic. Reportedly, significant enrichment of disease-linked clones occurred in matched ankylosing spondylitis synovial fluid.

This CDR3 spans 15 amino acids. The junction had 4 bases not matched to a gene; V was cut back by 4 bases and J by 2 bases. Per germline, CDR1 SGHRS and CDR2 YFSETQ. A remark on this clonotype: Its antigen is unidentified.

Making use of molecular barcodes, quantitative 5'-RACE generated TCR beta libraries. MiXCR, applied by TCRdb to the 5' RACE reads, yields one record per CDR3 protein. The table lists about 800,000 distinct CDR3 sequences, about 11% of them singletons. This receptor was obtained from a male donor with ankylosing spondylitis. The specimen sequenced was blood, either unsorted or a sorted T cell fraction (not recorded which). The chain employs TRBV5-1 and TRBJ2-2; TRBD1 aligns across 8 bases. The CDR3 sequence: CASSQTGANTGELFF. The CDR3 DNA reads as TGCGCCAGCAGCCAGACAGGGGCCAACACCGGGGAGCTGTTTTTT.